Below, 15 T cell receptor beta chains from the same sample are listed, as sequenced in a study of shared clonotypes between healthy human individuals. Libraries were prepared by immunoSEQ multiplex PCR; TCRdb keeps only in-frame clonotypes and omits some of them. The table shows some 500,000 clones, with about 96% occurring only once. Sequencing was performed on naive CD4+ T cells sorted from blood. Stated subset: CD45RA+ positively selected. The receptor set was obtained from a woman under 40 in good health.

The CDR3 nucleotides read TGTGCCAGCAGTTTAAAGGGTTCACCCCTCCACTTT. Protein sequence: CASSLKGSPLHF. The V gene is TRBV28, the J gene TRBJ1-6; D is unclear. This CDR3 is 12 amino acids long. The V gene lost 2 bases and the J gene lost 9 bases, with 5 bases spanning the gap. Germline values: CDR1 MDHEN, CDR2 SYDVKM.

The rearrangement links TRBV2 to TRBJ2-5, with a possible D match to TRBD2 (6 bases). The CDR3 is made up of 14 amino acids. CDR1 and CDR2 (germline): SNHLY, FYNNEI. V lost 5 bases to trimming and J lost 11 bases, with 21 bases between them. CDR3 region: CASSYREAPGKQYF. Written as DNA, the CDR3 is TGTGCCAGCAGTTATAGGGAGGCCCCGGGGAAGCAGTACTTC. The full variable domain, in which reference TRBV2 and TRBJ2-5 provide the parts outside the CDR3, is EPEVTQTPSHQVTQMGQEVILRCVPISNHLYFYWYRQILGQKVEFLVSFYNNEISEKSEIFDDQFSVERPDGSNFTLKIRSTKLEDSAMYFCASSYREAPGKQYFGPGTRLLVL.

This sequence joins TRBV10-3 and TRBJ2-1, with D tentatively TRBD2 (5 bases). The V gene lost 4 bases and the J gene lost 8 bases, with 15 bases spanning the gap. Germline V gives CDR1 ENHRY, CDR2 SYGVKD. The CDR3 extends over 14 amino acids. In DNA form, the CDR3 reads TGTGCCATCAGTGCCATAACTAGGTTCGATGAGCAGTTCTTC. Translating gives CAISAITRFDEQFF.

The gene calls are TRBV19 and TRBJ2-6; the match to TRBD2 covers 8 bases. CDR1 and CDR2 from the germline V gene are LNHDA and SQIVND (reference sequence). The length of the CDR3 is 19 residues. V was pared by 9 bases and J by 2 bases, with 18 bases of the junction left unmatched. DNA for the CDR3: TGTGCCAGCGATAGGGCCACCCCGGGAGGGGTTCCTGGGGCCAACGTCCTGACTTTC. Amino acids: CASDRATPGGVPGANVLTF.

The rearrangement joins TRBV5-1 to TRBJ2-2, with 9 bases lining up with TRBD2. In germline, CDR1 is SGHRS, CDR2 YFSETQ. V was clipped by 4 bases and J by 5 bases; unmatched bases: 6. CDR3 length equals 15 residues. The chain's CDR3 is CASSGTSGWTGELFF. CDR3 bases: TGCGCCAGCAGCGGTACTAGCGGGTGGACCGGGGAGCTGTTTTTT.

The V and J genes are TRBV2 and TRBJ1-5; D not certain. V dropped 0 bases and J dropped 7 bases, with 4 bases sitting between them. The V gene's germline CDR1 is SNHLY and CDR2 FYNNEI. This CDR3 contains 12 residues. The CDR3 region has the DNA TGTGCCAGCAGTGAAGCGTGGCAGCCCCAGCATTTT. It encodes CASSEAWQPQHF. The complete variable domain, with remaining parts taken from reference TRBV2 and TRBJ1-5, reads EPEVTQTPSHQVTQMGQEVILRCVPISNHLYFYWYRQILGQKVEFLVSFYNNEISEKSEIFDDQFSVERPDGSNFTLKIRSTKLEDSAMYFCASSEAWQPQHFGDGTRLSIL.

This chain links TRBV19 with TRBJ2-7; TRBD1 matches at 9 bases. The V gene's germline CDR1 is LNHDA and CDR2 SQIVND (reference sequence). The ends lost 5 bases at V and 4 bases at J; junction bases unmatched: 3. The CDR3 covers 13 residues. The CDR3 is CASSGTGFYEQYF. DNA for the CDR3: TGTGCCAGTAGTGGGACAGGGTTTTACGAGCAGTACTTC.

The rearrangement uses TRBV5-1 and TRBJ1-3; D is unclear. The germline CDR1 and CDR2 sequences are SGHRS and YFSETQ. V shed 4 bases and J shed 0 bases, with 14 bases lying between them. This CDR3 has 16 amino acids. Here the CDR3 reads CASSPIPRDSGNTIYF. CDR3 bases: TGCGCCAGCAGCCCCATACCCCGGGACTCTGGAAACACCATATATTTT. Full variable domain (rest looked up from reference TRBV5-1 and TRBJ1-3): KAGVTQTPRYLIKTRGQQVTLSCSPISGHRSVSWYQQTPGQGLQFLFEYFSETQRNKGNFPGRFSGRQFSNSRSEMNVSTLELGDSALYLCASSPIPRDSGNTIYFGEGSWLTVV.

The chain is built from TRBV5-6 and TRBJ2-2, with D tentatively TRBD2 (6 bases). The germline V gene encodes CDR1 SGHDT and CDR2 YYEEEE. The CDR3 runs 16 residues. Trimming took off 3 bases at V and 1 base at J, with 13 bases between the two ends. The CDR3 protein is CASSSVGRVNTGELFF. In DNA, the CDR3 is TGTGCCAGCAGCTCGGTCGGGAGAGTGAACACCGGGGAGCTGTTTTTT.

The CDR3 DNA is TGCAGCGCCCACCCTCGCAATGAGCAGTTCTTC. Its translation: CSAHPRNEQFF. The chain uses TRBV29-1 and TRBJ2-1; D remains unclear. The CDR3 length is 11 residues. V dropped 7 bases and J dropped 6 bases, with 10 bases sitting between them. From germline, CDR1 is SQVTM and CDR2 ANQGSEA.

This rearrangement joins TRBV10-3 to TRBJ2-2; D remains unclear. CDR1 is ENHRY and CDR2 is SYGVKD in the germline V gene. V was cut by 0 bases and J by 5 bases, with 7 bases left in between. CDR3 length: 14 amino acids. The CDR3 spells CAISESLKTGELFF. The CDR3 coding sequence is TGTGCCATCAGTGAGTCGTTGAAGACCGGGGAGCTGTTTTTT.

The chain employs TRBV18 and TRBJ2-2, with D hard to call. CDR1 and CDR2 (germline): KGHSH, LQKENI. The CDR3 is made up of 15 amino acids. Trimming shortened V by 1 base and J by 6 bases, and 12 bases separated the two germline ends. This CDR3 is CASSPQDVSAGELFF. CDR3 DNA: TGTGCCAGCTCACCACAAGATGTATCAGCCGGGGAGCTGTTTTTT.

This clone was recorded once. The V call is TRBV7-8, the J call TRBJ1-1; the match to TRBD1 covers 8 bases. Germline CDR1 reads SGHVS; CDR2 reads FQNEAQ. After removal of 2 bases from V and 1 base from J, the junction contained 6 bases not matched to a gene. CDR3 length equals 16 residues. The CDR3 is CASSLYQGATNTEAFF. CDR3 nucleotide sequence: TGTGCCAGCAGCTTATACCAGGGGGCGACGAACACTGAAGCTTTCTTT.

This chain uses TRBV10-1 with TRBJ2-5, with 10 bases lining up with TRBD1. The CDR3 sequence is 15 residues long. Germline lookup yields CDR1 WNHNN and CDR2 SYGVQD (reference sequence). Trimming removed 5 bases from V and 5 bases from J; junction bases left unmatched: 8. The CDR3 loop reads CASSSPGTGVETQYF. CDR3 DNA: TGCGCCAGCAGTTCTCCCGGGACAGGGGTGGAGACCCAGTACTTC.

CDR3 residues: CASSYQIGRAAEQYF. CDR3 coding DNA: TGTGCCAGCAGTTACCAGATCGGGCGGGCCGCCGAGCAGTACTTC. The J gene is TRBJ2-7, the V gene TRBV6-5, with a possible D match to TRBD2 (5 bases). Trimming removed 2 bases at V and 6 bases at J, with 17 bases between. The germline V gene has CDR1 MNHEY and CDR2 SVGAGI. CDR3 length: 15 residues.